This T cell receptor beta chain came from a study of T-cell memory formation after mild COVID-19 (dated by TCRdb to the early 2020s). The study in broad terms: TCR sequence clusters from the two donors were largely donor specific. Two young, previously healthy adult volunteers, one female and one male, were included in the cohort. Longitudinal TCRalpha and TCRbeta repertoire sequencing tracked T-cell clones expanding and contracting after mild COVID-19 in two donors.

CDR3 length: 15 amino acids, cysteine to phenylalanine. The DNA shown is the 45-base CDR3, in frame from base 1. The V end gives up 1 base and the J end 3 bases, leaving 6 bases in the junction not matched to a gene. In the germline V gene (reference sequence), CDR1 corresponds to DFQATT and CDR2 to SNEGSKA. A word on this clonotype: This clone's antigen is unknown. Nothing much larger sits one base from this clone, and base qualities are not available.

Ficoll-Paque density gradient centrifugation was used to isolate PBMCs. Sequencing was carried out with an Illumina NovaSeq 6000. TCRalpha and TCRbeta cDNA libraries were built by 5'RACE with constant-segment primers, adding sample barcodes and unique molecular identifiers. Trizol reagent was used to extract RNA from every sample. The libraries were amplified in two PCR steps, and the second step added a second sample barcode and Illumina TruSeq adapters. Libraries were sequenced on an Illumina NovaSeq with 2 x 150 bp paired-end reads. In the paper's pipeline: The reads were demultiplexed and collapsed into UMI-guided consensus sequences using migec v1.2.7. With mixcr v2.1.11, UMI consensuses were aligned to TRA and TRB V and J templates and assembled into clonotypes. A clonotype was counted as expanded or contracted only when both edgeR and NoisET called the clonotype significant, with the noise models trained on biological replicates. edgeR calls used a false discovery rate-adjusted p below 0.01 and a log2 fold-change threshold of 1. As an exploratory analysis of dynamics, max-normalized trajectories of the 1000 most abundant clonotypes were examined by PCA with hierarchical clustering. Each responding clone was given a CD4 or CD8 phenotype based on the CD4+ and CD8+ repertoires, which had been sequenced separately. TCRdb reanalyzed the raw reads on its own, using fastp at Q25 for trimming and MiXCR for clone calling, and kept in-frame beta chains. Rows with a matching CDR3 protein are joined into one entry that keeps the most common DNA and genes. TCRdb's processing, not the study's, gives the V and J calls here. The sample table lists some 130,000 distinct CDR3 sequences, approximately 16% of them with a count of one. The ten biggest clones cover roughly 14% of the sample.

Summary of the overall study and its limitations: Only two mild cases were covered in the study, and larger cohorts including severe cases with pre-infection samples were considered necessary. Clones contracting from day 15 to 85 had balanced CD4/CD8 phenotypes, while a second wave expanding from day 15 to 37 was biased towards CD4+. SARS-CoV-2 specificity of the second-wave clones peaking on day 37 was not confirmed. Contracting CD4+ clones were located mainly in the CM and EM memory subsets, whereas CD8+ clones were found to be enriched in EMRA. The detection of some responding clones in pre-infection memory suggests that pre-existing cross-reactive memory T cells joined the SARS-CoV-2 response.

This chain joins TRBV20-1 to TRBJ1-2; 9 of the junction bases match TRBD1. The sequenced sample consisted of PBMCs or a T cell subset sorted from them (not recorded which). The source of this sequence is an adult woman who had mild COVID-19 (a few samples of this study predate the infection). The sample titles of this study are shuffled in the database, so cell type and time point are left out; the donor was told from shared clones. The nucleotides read TGCAGTGCTAGAGTCCCGGGACAGGGTCACTATGGCTACACCTTC. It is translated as CSARVPGQGHYGYTF.